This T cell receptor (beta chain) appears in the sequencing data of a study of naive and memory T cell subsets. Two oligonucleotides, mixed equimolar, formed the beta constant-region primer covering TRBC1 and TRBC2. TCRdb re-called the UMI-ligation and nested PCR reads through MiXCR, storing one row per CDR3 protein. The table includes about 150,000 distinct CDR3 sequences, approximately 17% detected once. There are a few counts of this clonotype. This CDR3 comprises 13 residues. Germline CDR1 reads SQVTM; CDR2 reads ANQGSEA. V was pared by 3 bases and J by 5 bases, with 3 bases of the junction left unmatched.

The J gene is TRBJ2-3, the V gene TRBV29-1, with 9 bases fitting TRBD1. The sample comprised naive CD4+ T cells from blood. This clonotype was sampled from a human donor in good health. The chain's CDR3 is CSVERTGVDTQYF. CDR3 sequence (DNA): TGCAGCGTTGAGAGGACAGGGGTAGATACGCAGTATTTT.